This TCR beta chain derives from a study of blood T cell repertoires in COVID-19 (dated by TCRdb to about 2020). For the wider study: Samples from collaborators originated in the United States, Italy and Spain and spanned both the acute and convalescent phases of COVID-19. The samples were drawn from two sources: the first 160 participants of the ongoing ImmuneRACE study, and 1,000 to 1,500 subjects contributed by 6 global collaborators. Where available, HLA class I and class II types were obtained from metadata supplied by the sample provider rather than from assay-based typing. Deeply sampled blood TCRbeta repertoires from subjects exposed to, actively infected with, or recovered from COVID-19 were included in the dataset. Nearly every sample came with metadata listing a de-identified subject ID, COVID-19 status, age in years and sex. The prospective study material was composed of cDNA or gDNA derived from T cells, B-cell-depleted T cells, or PBMCs. A freely available public database, intended as a resource for researchers studying the immune response to SARS-CoV-2, is where the repertoires were released. Study-level results and caveats: The amount of clinical and demographic metadata varied by source and participant and was provided uncurated.

TCRbeta CDR3 regions were amplified from genomic DNA by means of the immunoSEQ Assay, a bias-controlled multiplex PCR. The authors' analysis ran thus. Within the assay, amplification of reference gene primers was used to estimate how many nucleated cells each sample contained. To quantify the absolute abundance of each unique TCRbeta CDR3 rearrangement, sequence reads were collapsed and filtered. For each sample, productive Simpson clonality was calculated as the square root of Simpson's diversity index across productive rearrangements. Not all clones reach the TCRdb copy of this immuneACCESS table, which keeps in-frame sequences only. Checked studies attribute under half of the gap to unresolved V genes and leave the rest unexplained. V, J and clone size were drawn from that table, and D and trimming were deduced from the DNA. In this sample the table shows 150,000 to 200,000 clones, around 81% of which occur a single time. The ten largest clones add up to roughly 9.6% of the sample.

From a lookup of the germline V gene (reference sequence), CDR1 and CDR2 are SEHNR and FQNEAQ. Germline trimming: 3 bases from V, 0 bases from J; junction bases outside gene matches: 2. From the cysteine up to the phenylalanine, the CDR3 has a length of 15 residues. Here the CDR3 DNA is all that survives: 45 bases in frame from base 1. One collaborating source in Seattle enrolled patients while the patients were actively infected and followed the patients over time throughout the course of disease. Collaborating institutions collected whole blood in K2EDTA tubes following their own protocols. Collaborator samples were shipped for TCRbeta analysis as frozen whole blood, isolated PBMCs, or DNA extracted from either sample type. As for this clone: Its antigen is not yet known. No per-base quality is available; no much larger clone lies one base away.

Sequencing was done on a sample of peripheral blood. This sequence originates from a middle-aged woman with COVID-19, enrolled during active disease. The chain is made from TRBV7-9 and TRBJ2-1, and 7 junction bases match TRBD2. The CDR3 is CASSFSGFSYNEQFF. The DNA sequence is given as TGTGCCAGCAGCTTTAGCGGGTTCTCCTACAATGAGCAGTTCTTC. The CDR3, completed at both ends by the reference TRBV7-9 and TRBJ2-1 genes, gives the full variable domain DTGVSQNPRHKITKRGQNVTFRCDPISEHNRLYWYRQTLGQGPEFLTYFQNEAQLEKSRLLSDRFSAERPKGSFSTLEIQRTEQGDSAMYLCASSFSGFSYNEQFFGPGTRLTVL.